The 14 T cell receptor beta chains below all came from one sample that was sequenced in a study of T cell repertoires in cytomegalovirus infection. No antigens are known for them. TCRdb used MiXCR to reprocess the reads, holding one entry per CDR3 protein. This sample carries 80,000 or so distinct CDR3 sequences, roughly 37% of them seen once, and the ten largest clones take over 85%. Sequencing was performed on CD8+ T cells from cultured PBMCs, taken from culture after CMV antigen stimulation. These receptors were collected from a human donor in good health (CMV status not recorded). Some clones in this sample may be carry-over from other donors' samples.

V gene TRBV19 combines with J gene TRBJ2-1; D tentatively fits TRBD1 or TRBD2 (6 bases each). Germline V CDR1 and CDR2: LNHDA, SQIVND (reference sequence). There are 17 residues in the CDR3. Trimming left V 1 base short and J 3 bases short, with 16 bases between. The CDR3 DNA reads as TGTGCCAGTAGTATAGCCCGATGGGGGGCTGGCTACAATGAGCAGTTCTTC. This encodes CASSIARWGAGYNEQFF.

The chain recombines TRBV7-6 with TRBJ2-2; 7 nucleotides line up with TRBD2. V trimming: 11 bases; J trimming: 1 base; junction bases outside the gene matches: 4. The CDR3 consists of 13 residues. Germline V CDR1 and CDR2: SGHVS, FNYEAQ. The CDR3 here is CARREENTGELFF. CDR3 nucleotide sequence: TGTGCCCGACGGGAGGAGAACACCGGGGAGCTGTTTTTT. The full variable domain, with the rest looked up from reference TRBV7-6 and TRBJ2-2, is GAGVSQSPRYKVTKRGQDVALRCDPISGHVSLYWYRQALGQGPEFLTYFNYEAQQDKSGLPNDRFSAERPEGSISTLTIQRTEQRDSAMYRCARREENTGELFFGEGSRLTVL.

J is TRBJ1-1 and V is TRBV20-1, with 10 bases fitting TRBD1. This CDR3 comprises 17 residues. Germline trimming cut 0 bases from V and 2 bases from J; bases unmatched to any gene: 9. Germline CDR1 DFQATT, CDR2 SNEGSKA (reference sequence). The CDR3 reads CSARDFRDRGGNTEAFF. The CDR3 DNA reads as TGCAGTGCTAGAGATTTCAGGGACAGGGGCGGAAACACTGAAGCTTTCTTT.

This clonotype was observed a few times. This chain uses TRBV7-9 with TRBJ2-5; D is unresolved. Germline lookup yields CDR1 SEHNR and CDR2 FQNEAQ (reference sequence). Trimming took off 5 bases at V and 2 bases at J, with 18 bases between the two ends. CDR3 length equals 16 residues. CDR3 region: CASSPLNEPRQETQYF. CDR3 DNA: TGTGCCAGCAGCCCCCTGAATGAACCTCGACAAGAGACCCAGTACTTC.

The CDR3 loop is CATAGDENIQYF. The DNA of the CDR3 is TGTGCCACGGCAGGGGACGAAAACATTCAGTACTTC. This rearrangement joins TRBV11-2 to TRBJ2-4, with a tentative D call TRBD1 (6 bases). The CDR3 has 12 amino acids. Germline V gene lookup returns CDR1 SGHAT and CDR2 FQNNGV. Trimming shortened V by 10 bases and J by 5 bases, and 12 bases separated the two germline ends.

Note on this clonotype: A read error may produce the germline difference seen at one junction end. V usage is TRBV7-6 and J usage is TRBJ2-7, with 10 bases lining up with TRBD1. CDR1 and CDR2 from the germline V gene are SGHVS and FNYEAQ. This CDR3 comprises 14 residues. DNA of the CDR3: TGTGCTAGCAGCGAGGCGGGACAGGGGTACGAGCAGTACTTC. This codes for CASSEAGQGYEQYF.

The chain uses TRBV20-1 and TRBJ1-5; unclear D gene. The CDR3 runs to 13 residues. V was trimmed by 1 base and J by 2 bases, leaving 6 bases between them. Germline CDR1 reads DFQATT; CDR2 reads SNEGSKA (reference sequence). CDR3 bases: TGCAGTGCTAGAGTGCAGGGCAATCAGCCCCAGCATTTT. As protein: CSARVQGNQPQHF.

This clonotype turned up a few times. The gene calls are TRBV4-3 and TRBJ1-5; D is perhaps TRBD1 (5 bases). The V and J ends lost 0 bases and 2 bases respectively, with 11 bases between them. This CDR3 spans 16 amino acids. The V gene's germline CDR1 is LGHNA and CDR2 YSLEER. The CDR3 protein is CASSQDRTGGNQPQHF. CDR3 nucleotides: TGCGCCAGCAGCCAAGATCGCACAGGAGGCAATCAGCCCCAGCATTTT.

The chain employs TRBV4-3 and TRBJ1-2, with D possibly TRBD1 on 5 matching bases. V lost 1 base to trimming and J lost 0 bases, with 9 bases between them. CDR1 and CDR2 from the germline V gene are LGHNA and YSLEER. The CDR3 consists of 15 residues. The CDR3 is CASSQGGFSNYGYTF. The CDR3 bases are TGCGCCAGCAGCCAAGGGGGGTTCTCTAACTATGGCTACACCTTC.

The rearrangement links TRBV27 to TRBJ1-2; no clear D gene. Deletions cut 7 bases from V and 4 bases from J, with 19 bases between. CDR1 is MNHEY and CDR2 is SMNVEV in the germline V gene (reference sequence). The length of the CDR3 is 15 residues. The CDR3 DNA sequence: TGTGCCAGCACTTCTTTCGGGGAGGTGACCTATGGCTACACCTTC. It is translated as CASTSFGEVTYGYTF.

Comments on this clonotype: Germline is not matched at one junction end, which may reflect a read error. This chain connects TRBV7-7 to TRBJ2-1, with 10 bases lining up with TRBD2. CDR3 length: 14 amino acids. Germline loops: CDR1 SSHAT, CDR2 FNYEAQ (reference sequence). CDR3: CASSLAGGHNEQFF. In DNA, the CDR3 is TGTGCTAGCAGCTTAGCGGGGGGCCACAATGAGCAGTTCTTC.

In this sample, this clonotype turned up a few times. The chain recombines TRBV12-3 or TRBV12-4 with TRBJ2-1; 7 positions match TRBD1. Trimming took 5 bases from V and 4 from J; bases not matched to a gene: 14. CDR3 length: 17 residues. The CDR3 sequence is CASSETGTYGVYNEQFF. The DNA of the CDR3 is TGTGCCAGCAGTGAGACAGGGACGTATGGGGTATACAATGAGCAGTTCTTC.

The chain has TRBV7-3 and TRBJ2-4, with D perhaps matching TRBD2 (5 bases). Germline V gene lookup returns CDR1 SGHTA and CDR2 FQGTGA. CDR3 size: 20 residues. V was trimmed by 5 bases and J by 0 bases, leaving 26 bases between them. The DNA for the CDR3 is TGTGCCAGCAGCCATCCGGTGGGTGTGAGGATCGGGGAAGCCAAAAACATTCAGTACTTC. Residues: CASSHPVGVRIGEAKNIQYF.

The rearrangement joins TRBV6-1 to TRBJ2-3, with D possibly being TRBD1 or TRBD2 (6 bases each). The CDR3 is 15 residues long. Trimming took 2 bases from V and 3 from J, leaving 12 bases between them. Germline V lookup: CDR1 MNHNS, CDR2 SASEGT. The DNA of the CDR3 is TGTGCCAGCAGTGAATCAAGGGGGACTACAGATACGCAGTATTTT. Protein: CASSESRGTTDTQYF.